These T cell receptor beta chains were read from a single sample in a study of T cell responses to AZD1222 COVID-19 vaccine. Profiled with immunoSEQ multiplex PCR; TCRdb holds only in-frame clones, not every one. The data show approximately 60,000 clones, 80% to 90% seen once. Sequencing was performed on peripheral blood, taken 28 days after the second AZD1222 dose. The receptors shown here come from an adult who received the AZD1222 COVID-19 vaccine. CDR3s include the opening cysteine and the closing phenylalanine or tryptophan. Each record gives: V gene, J gene, clone size, D gene, CDR3 protein, CDR3 DNA. D genes are given only for firm matches. The listing skips clone size in some rows; elsewhere it reads once, few, many or a size class.

v_call: TRBV5-1; j_call: TRBJ2-7; clone_size: NA; d_call: NA; cdr3_aa: CASSLLAGPSYEQYF; cdr3_nt: TGCGCCAGCAGCTTGTTGGCAGGGCCCTCCTACGAGCAGTACTTC
v_call: TRBV30; j_call: TRBJ2-2; clone_size: NA; d_call: TRBD2; cdr3_aa: CACQGLAGALNTGELFF; cdr3_nt: TGTGCCTGCCAGGGACTAGCGGGGGCGCTTAACACCGGGGAGCTGTTTTTT
v_call: TRBV7-9; j_call: TRBJ2-1; clone_size: once; d_call: NA; cdr3_aa: CASSLEGGAENEQFF; cdr3_nt: TGTGCCAGCAGCTTAGAGGGGGGCGCGGAAAATGAGCAGTTCTTC
v_call: TRBV3-1/TRBV3-2; j_call: TRBJ2-7; clone_size: NA; d_call: TRBD2; cdr3_aa: CASVGTSGSSEQYF; cdr3_nt: TGTGCCAGCGTTGGGACTAGCGGGTCCTCCGAGCAGTACTTC
v_call: TRBV5-8; j_call: TRBJ1-3; clone_size: NA; d_call: NA; cdr3_aa: CASSFLQTAGNTIYF; cdr3_nt: TGTGCCAGCAGCTTTCTCCAAACAGCCGGAAACACCATATATTTT
v_call: TRBV6-2/TRBV6-3; j_call: TRBJ2-1; clone_size: NA; d_call: TRBD2; cdr3_aa: CASSYSVRASGTDEQFF; cdr3_nt: TGTGCCAGCAGTTACTCAGTTCGGGCTAGCGGTACGGATGAGCAGTTCTTC
v_call: TRBV7-3; j_call: TRBJ2-2; clone_size: NA; d_call: TRBD1; cdr3_aa: CASSSSEGARPGELFF; cdr3_nt: TGTGCCAGCAGCTCCTCTGAGGGGGCGAGACCCGGGGAGCTGTTTTTT
v_call: TRBV9; j_call: TRBJ1-2; clone_size: few; d_call: NA; cdr3_aa: CASTQVNSNYGYTF; cdr3_nt: TGTGCCAGCACACAGGTTAACTCTAACTATGGCTACACCTTC
v_call: TRBV19; j_call: TRBJ1-6; clone_size: NA; d_call: NA; cdr3_aa: CASSMDSIGVDSPLHF; cdr3_nt: TGTGCCAGTAGTATGGACTCCATAGGGGTGGATTCACCCCTCCACTTT
v_call: TRBV19; j_call: TRBJ2-1; clone_size: NA; d_call: TRBD1; cdr3_aa: CASSPDRGGEDEQFF; cdr3_nt: TGTGCCAGTAGTCCCGACAGGGGTGGTGAGGATGAGCAGTTCTTC
v_call: TRBV19; j_call: TRBJ1-5; clone_size: NA; d_call: NA; cdr3_aa: CASSIGLTNQPQHF; cdr3_nt: TGTGCCAGTAGTATAGGGCTTACCAATCAGCCCCAGCATTTT
v_call: TRBV7-9; j_call: TRBJ2-3; clone_size: NA; d_call: NA; cdr3_aa: CASSSLPPPRDTQYF; cdr3_nt: TGTGCCAGCAGCTCTCTTCCACCCCCCAGAGATACGCAGTATTTT
v_call: TRBV11-2; j_call: TRBJ1-2; clone_size: NA; d_call: NA; cdr3_aa: CASSLIWGSNYGYTF; cdr3_nt: TGTGCCAGCAGCTTAATCTGGGGTTCTAACTATGGCTACACCTTC
v_call: TRBV18; j_call: TRBJ1-5; clone_size: NA; d_call: TRBD1; cdr3_aa: CASSPTGHMSNQPQHF; cdr3_nt: TGTGCCAGCTCGCCGACAGGGCATATGAGCAATCAGCCCCAGCATTTT
v_call: TRBV13; j_call: TRBJ2-1; clone_size: NA; d_call: NA; cdr3_aa: CASSPGPAEPGYNEQFF; cdr3_nt: TGTGCCAGCAGCCCCGGCCCAGCGGAGCCTGGGTACAATGAGCAGTTCTTC
v_call: TRBV24-1; j_call: TRBJ1-2; clone_size: NA; d_call: TRBD1; cdr3_aa: CATSDTPQTGGFYGYTF; cdr3_nt: TGTGCCACCAGTGATACACCGCAGACAGGGGGCTTCTATGGCTACACCTTC